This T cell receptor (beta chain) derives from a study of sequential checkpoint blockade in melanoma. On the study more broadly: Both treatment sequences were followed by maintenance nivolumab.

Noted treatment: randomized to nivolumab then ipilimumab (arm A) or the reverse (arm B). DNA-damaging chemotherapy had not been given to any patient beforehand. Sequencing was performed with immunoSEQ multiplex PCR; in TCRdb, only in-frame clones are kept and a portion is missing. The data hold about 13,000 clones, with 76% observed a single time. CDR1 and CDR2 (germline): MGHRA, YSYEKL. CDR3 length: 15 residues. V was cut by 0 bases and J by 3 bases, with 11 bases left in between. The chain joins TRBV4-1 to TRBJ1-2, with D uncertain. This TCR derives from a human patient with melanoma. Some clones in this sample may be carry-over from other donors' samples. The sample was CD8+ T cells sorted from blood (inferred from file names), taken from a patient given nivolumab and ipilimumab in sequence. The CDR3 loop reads CASSQEEGSYYGYTF. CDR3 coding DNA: TGCGCCAGCAGCCAAGAGGAGGGTTCCTACTATGGCTACACCTTC.